What follows are 28 T cell receptor beta chains derived from one specimen sequenced in a study of shared clonotypes between healthy human individuals. TCRdb's table, derived via immunoSEQ multiplex PCR, lists solely in-frame clones and lacks some. The sample holds about 2.1 million clones, around 93% seen once. The naive CD8 fraction comprised CD45RO-negative cells positively selected for CCR7 and excluded terminally differentiated effector memory CD45RA+ cells. The specimen was naive CD8+ T cells from PBMCs. These receptors all stem from a man aged 18 to 35 in good health. Some clones in this sample may be carry-over from other donors' samples.

V and J are TRBV6-6 and TRBJ2-1; 10 nucleotides align to TRBD2. This CDR3 spans 16 amino acids. From germline, CDR1 is MNHNY and CDR2 SVGAGI (reference sequence). Unmatched junction bases numbered 9, after V lost 5 bases and J lost 5 bases. The CDR3 coding sequence is TGTGCCAGCAGTCACCAGCGGGAGGGCCTTGACAATGAGCAGTTCTTC. Translated: CASSHQREGLDNEQFF.

In this sample, this clone turned up once. The rearrangement joins TRBV28 to TRBJ2-5; weak D call: TRBD2 (5 bases). The V end was cut by 6 bases, the J end by 2 bases, with 16 bases between. The CDR3 spans 15 residues. Germline lookup yields CDR1 MDHEN and CDR2 SYDVKM. The CDR3 coding sequence is TGTGCCAGCAGCCCCCCACTGGGAGCTCAAGAGACCCAGTACTTC. This translates into CASSPPLGAQETQYF.

The rearrangement joins TRBV29-1 to TRBJ2-7, with D unresolved. V was cut by 6 bases and J by 4 bases, with 16 bases left in between. Per germline, CDR1 SQVTM and CDR2 ANQGSEA. The CDR3 has 13 residues. The DNA of the CDR3 is TGCAGCGTGCTATCTACTGGTTCATACGAGCAGTACTTC. It encodes CSVLSTGSYEQYF.

The chain uses TRBV4-3 and TRBJ2-5, with D perhaps matching TRBD2 (7 bases). Deletions cut 3 bases from V and 6 bases from J, with 20 bases between. The germline V gene encodes CDR1 LGHNA and CDR2 YSLEER. The CDR3 contains 16 residues. CDR3 bases: TGCGCCAGCAGCCAGCACTTTGGGGGGGCCAGCCAGACCCAGTACTTC. Its protein product is CASSQHFGGASQTQYF.

This chain links TRBV11-2 with TRBJ1-4; TRBD1 might be the D (6 bases). Trimming removed 5 bases at V and 6 bases at J, with 22 bases between. CDR1 SGHAT and CDR2 FQNNGV come from the germline V gene. The CDR3 has 17 residues. The CDR3 coding sequence is TGTGCCAGCAGCCTATTTCGATTAGACAGGAGGGATGAAAAACTGTTTTTT. This translates into CASSLFRLDRRDEKLFF.

The rearrangement links TRBV28 to TRBJ1-4; D uncertain. This CDR3 has 15 amino acids. Germline CDR1 is MDHEN and CDR2 is SYDVKM. V lost 2 bases to trimming and J lost 8 bases, with 15 bases between them. The CDR3 sequence is CASSLRQVAWEKLFF. The CDR3 coding sequence is TGTGCCAGCAGTTTACGTCAGGTGGCTTGGGAAAAACTGTTTTTT.

The chain's CDR3 is CASSSGTGLQPQHF. DNA of the CDR3: TGTGCCAGCAGCTCCGGGACAGGGCTTCAGCCCCAGCATTTT. The genes are TRBV6-6 and TRBJ1-5, with 9 bases aligning to TRBD1. The V gene's germline CDR1 is MNHNY and CDR2 SVGAGI (reference sequence). Trimming at V came to 6 bases and at J to 6 bases, leaving 6 bases not matched to a gene. This CDR3 region has 14 residues.

The CDR3 here is CASSGQGWGPGNTIYF. CDR3 bases: TGTGCCAGCAGCGGTCAGGGTTGGGGACCTGGAAACACCATATATTTT. V is TRBV7-9 and J is TRBJ1-3; D might be TRBD1 (5 bases). This CDR3 contains 16 residues. The germline CDR1 and CDR2 sequences are SEHNR and FQNEAQ (reference sequence). Trimming removed 5 bases from V and 2 bases from J, with 16 bases in between.

As for this clone: The sample contains more than one DNA sequence encoding this CDR3. CDR3 protein: CASSLYPPYEQYF. The CDR3 region has the DNA TGTGCCAGCAGTTTATATCCCCCCTACGAGCAGTACTTC. The rearrangement uses TRBV27 and TRBJ2-7, with no clear D. The germline V gene has CDR1 MNHEY and CDR2 SMNVEV (reference sequence). The V and J ends lost 1 base and 2 bases respectively, with 6 bases between them. The CDR3 extends over 13 amino acids.

This sequence joins TRBV7-9 and TRBJ2-2; D unclear. Germline CDR1 is SEHNR and CDR2 is FQNEAQ (reference sequence). The V end lost 0 bases, the J end lost 5 bases, and 13 bases lay between the germline ends. The CDR3 totals 16 residues. The DNA for the CDR3 is TGTGCCAGCAGCTTAGCGACCCTTGGGTCAACCGGGGAGCTGTTTTTT. As protein: CASSLATLGSTGELFF.

In this sample, this clone turned up once. J is TRBJ2-2 and V is TRBV9; tentative D call: TRBD2 (6 bases). V gave up 0 bases and J gave up 1 base, with 10 bases separating them. Germline loops: CDR1 SGDLS, CDR2 YYNGEE. CDR3 length: 16 residues. In nucleotides, the CDR3 is TGTGCCAGCAGCGTAGTTGGCGGGGTGAACACCGGGGAGCTGTTTTTT. It yields the protein CASSVVGGVNTGELFF.

The chain combines TRBV11-2 with TRBJ1-1; possibly TRBD1 for D (5 bases). V was pared by 5 bases and J by 0 bases, with 10 bases between. CDR3 size: 14 residues. Germline V gene lookup returns CDR1 SGHAT and CDR2 FQNNGV. The CDR3 DNA follows: TGTGCCAGCAGCGCACGCAGGGTGAACACTGAAGCTTTCTTT. Amino acid sequence: CASSARRVNTEAFF.

The rearrangement joins TRBV6-6 to TRBJ1-5, with TRBD1 identical over 10 bases. The V gene end was trimmed by 7 bases and the J gene end by 2 bases; junction bases not matched to a gene: 8. There are 16 residues in the CDR3. CDR1 and CDR2 (germline): MNHNY, SVGAGI (reference sequence). CDR3 residues: CASTATGGEGNQPQHF. CDR3 sequence (DNA): TGTGCCAGCACCGCGACAGGGGGCGAAGGCAATCAGCCCCAGCATTTT.

The gene calls are TRBV18 and TRBJ2-2, with D unresolved. CDR3 length equals 17 residues. CDR1 is KGHSH, CDR2 LQKENI, per germline. V gave up 3 bases and J gave up 4 bases, with 18 bases separating them. In DNA form, the CDR3 reads TGTGCCAGCTCACCGACCGGCGGAGTGTGGGGCACCGGGGAGCTGTTTTTT. It specifies CASSPTGGVWGTGELFF.

This chain links TRBV27 with TRBJ2-7, with no clear D. CDR3 length: 13 residues. V lost 7 bases, J lost 4 bases, and 14 bases lay in between. The germline CDR1 and CDR2 sequences are MNHEY and SMNVEV (reference sequence). For the CDR3, the DNA is TGTGCCAGCAAAGGGCCCGGCCAATACGAGCAGTACTTC. Protein sequence: CASKGPGQYEQYF.

This clone appeared a single time. The chain employs TRBV4-3 and TRBJ2-7, with TRBD2 as a possible D gene (5 bases). CDR1 is LGHNA, CDR2 YSLEER, per germline. V was cut by 8 bases and J by 7 bases, with 9 bases left in between. The CDR3 covers 10 residues. DNA for the CDR3: TGCGCCAGCGAGACGGGGGAGCAGTACTTC. Residues: CASETGEQYF.

This clone was recorded only once. CDR3 sequence: CASSEASQGPIQETQYF. The CDR3 DNA reads TGTGCCAGCAGTGAAGCTTCCCAGGGGCCCATTCAAGAGACCCAGTACTTC. The J gene is TRBJ2-5, the V gene TRBV6-1; D is possibly TRBD1 (6 bases). This CDR3 comprises 17 residues. V was trimmed by 0 bases and J by 2 bases, leaving 16 bases between them. In germline, CDR1 is MNHNS, CDR2 SASEGT.

V and J are TRBV7-9 and TRBJ2-2; D is perhaps TRBD1 (5 bases). CDR1 is SEHNR, CDR2 FQNEAQ, per germline (reference sequence). V lost 5 bases and J 2 bases, leaving 12 bases between the germline ends. The CDR3 loop spans 15 amino acids. The CDR3 region is CASSTRQTNTGELFF. The CDR3 nucleotides read TGTGCCAGCAGCACCCGACAGACTAACACCGGGGAGCTGTTTTTT.

V gene TRBV7-2 combines with J gene TRBJ2-1, with 10 nucleotides matching TRBD2. With 3 bases clipped from V and 4 bases from J, the junction kept 9 bases outside the gene matches. There are 17 residues in the CDR3. The germline V gene encodes CDR1 SGHTA and CDR2 FQGNSA. The CDR3 DNA reads TGTGCCAGCAGCTTGGCAAAACTAGCGGGGTTGTACAATGAGCAGTTCTTC. Amino acids: CASSLAKLAGLYNEQFF.

CDR3 in DNA: TGTGCCAGCAGCGTCCTGGACAGAGGGCATACAGCTAACTATGGCTACACCTTC. Translating it yields CASSVLDRGHTANYGYTF. The chain combines TRBV9 with TRBJ1-2, with a tentative D call TRBD1 (6 bases). The germline V gene has CDR1 SGDLS and CDR2 YYNGEE. The CDR3 covers 18 residues. The V and J ends lost 2 bases and 0 bases respectively, with 20 bases between them.

The V and J genes are TRBV19 and TRBJ2-7; unclear D gene. There are 13 residues in the CDR3. With 5 bases removed from V and 3 bases from J, the gap between germline ends came to 11 bases. Looked up from germline, CDR1 is LNHDA and CDR2 is SQIVND (reference sequence). The CDR3 is CASSEAHFYEQYF. The DNA of the CDR3 is TGTGCCAGTAGTGAAGCCCACTTCTACGAGCAGTACTTC.

The rearrangement links TRBV27 to TRBJ2-1, with TRBD2 matching 8 bases. CDR1 and CDR2 from the germline V gene are MNHEY and SMNVEV (reference sequence). The CDR3 covers 15 residues. Trimming at V came to 2 bases and at J to 6 bases, leaving 6 bases not matched to a gene. This CDR3 is CASSLRSGGSNEQFF. CDR3 bases: TGTGCCAGCAGTTTAAGATCGGGAGGGTCCAATGAGCAGTTCTTC.

This clone was recorded only once. The chain couples TRBV29-1 to TRBJ2-2; the match to TRBD1 covers 7 bases. CDR3 length: 12 amino acids. CDR1 is SQVTM, CDR2 ANQGSEA, per germline. The CDR3, as DNA: TGCAGTGTGACAGGGAGCACCGGGGAGCTGTTTTTT. It codes for CSVTGSTGELFF.

The genes are TRBV27 and TRBJ2-1; D unresolved. Looked up from germline, CDR1 is MNHEY and CDR2 is SMNVEV (reference sequence). Trimming removed 7 bases from V and 5 bases from J, with 12 bases in between. The CDR3 has 13 amino acids. CDR3 amino acids: CASTTATHNEQFF. CDR3 sequence (DNA): TGTGCCAGCACCACCGCCACCCACAATGAGCAGTTCTTC.

V and J are TRBV5-4 and TRBJ2-7; 7 nucleotides line up with TRBD2. CDR3 length: 15 residues. The V gene end was trimmed by 4 bases and the J gene end by 3 bases; junction bases not matched to a gene: 10. Per germline, CDR1 SGHNT and CDR2 YYREEE (reference sequence). CDR3 bases: TGTGCCAGCAGCGGTACTAGCGACCCCTTCTACGAGCAGTACTTC. Residues: CASSGTSDPFYEQYF.

J is TRBJ1-1 and V is TRBV19; D is undetermined. The CDR3 sequence is 12 residues long. Trimming removed 7 bases at V and 5 bases at J, with 11 bases between. Germline V lookup: CDR1 LNHDA, CDR2 SQIVND (reference sequence). The CDR3 sequence is CASKSGNTEAFF. The CDR3 coding sequence is TGTGCCAGTAAAAGCGGGAATACTGAAGCTTTCTTT.

The genes are TRBV29-1 and TRBJ2-2; 9 positions agree with TRBD1. The CDR3 has 13 amino acids. The V gene's germline CDR1 is SQVTM and CDR2 ANQGSEA. The V segment lost 7 bases and the J segment 5 bases; nucleotides outside the gene matches: 5. CDR3 residues: CSAPGTGTGELFF. The CDR3 region has the DNA TGCAGCGCCCCCGGGACAGGGACCGGGGAGCTGTTTTTT.

This chain connects TRBV6-1 to TRBJ2-7; no firm D call. V lost 0 bases to trimming and J lost 3 bases, with 18 bases between them. The CDR3 runs to 17 residues. The V gene's germline CDR1 is MNHNS and CDR2 SASEGT. The CDR3 nucleotides are TGTGCCAGCAGTGAAGCGCTTTCACCCGTGGGCGTCTACGAGCAGTACTTC. Translated, it gives CASSEALSPVGVYEQYF.